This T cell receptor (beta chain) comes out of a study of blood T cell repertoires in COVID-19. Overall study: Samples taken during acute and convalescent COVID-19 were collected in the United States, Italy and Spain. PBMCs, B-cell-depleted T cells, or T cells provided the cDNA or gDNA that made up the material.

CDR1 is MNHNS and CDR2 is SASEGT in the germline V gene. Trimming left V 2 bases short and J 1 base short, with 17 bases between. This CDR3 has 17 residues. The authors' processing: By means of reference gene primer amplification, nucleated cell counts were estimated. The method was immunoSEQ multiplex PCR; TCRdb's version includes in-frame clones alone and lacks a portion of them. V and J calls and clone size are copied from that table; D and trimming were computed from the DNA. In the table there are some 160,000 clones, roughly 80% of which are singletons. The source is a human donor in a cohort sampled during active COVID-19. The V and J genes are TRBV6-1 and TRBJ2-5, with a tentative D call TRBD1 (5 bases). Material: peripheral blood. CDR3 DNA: TGTGCCAGCAGTGAACTTTACGGACAAAACCTCCAAGAGACCCAGTACTTC. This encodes CASSELYGQNLQETQYF.